A selection of T cell receptor beta chains follows, all from one sample in a study of cytotoxic CD8 clonotypes in ibrutinib-treated CLL. The repertoire was sequenced with immunoSEQ multiplex PCR; TCRdb's copy has only in-frame clones and lacks some. The table includes approximately 300,000 clones, 80% detected once. Material: PBMCs, obtained before ibrutinib treatment. Receptors were obtained from a human donor with chronic lymphocytic leukemia. Each CDR3 is given with its conserved first and last residue. D genes are given only for firm matches. Only part of the rows carry a size: once, few, many, or a class if the clone is expanded.

v_call	cdr3_length	d_call	j_call	clone_size	cdr3_nt	cdr3_aa
TRBV6-1	14	-	TRBJ2-1	-	TGTGCCAGCAGTGCGTCCCTTAGCGACAATGAGCAGTTCTTC	CASSASLSDNEQFF
TRBV7-2	12	-	TRBJ2-7	few	TGTGCCAGCAGCTTCGACGCGTACGAGCAGTACTTC	CASSFDAYEQYF
TRBV5-4	13	TRBD2	TRBJ2-1	-	TGTGCCAGCACCGCTAGCGGGAGGTATGAGCAGTTCTTC	CASTASGRYEQFF
TRBV5-1	13	-	TRBJ2-5	-	TGCGCCAGCAGCTTTGACAGTGTGGAGACCCAGTACTTC	CASSFDSVETQYF
TRBV6-5	15	-	TRBJ2-5	-	TGTGCCAGCAGTTACTCGACTTCGGGCCGAGAGACCCAGTACTTC	CASSYSTSGRETQYF
TRBV30	14	TRBD1	TRBJ2-7	-	TGTGCCTGGAGCCTCGGACAGGGTTCCTACGAGCAGTACTTC	CAWSLGQGSYEQYF
TRBV11-2	15	-	TRBJ1-2	once	TGTGCCAGCAGCTTATTGAGGGGACGGACCCATGGCTACACCTTC	CASSLLRGRTHGYTF
TRBV19	13	-	TRBJ2-5	-	TGTGCCAGTAGTATGTTGGATCAAGAGACCCAGTACTTC	CASSMLDQETQYF
TRBV12-5	14	TRBD2	TRBJ2-1	-	TGTGCTAGTGGTCCCCTCGGGGTTAGCGGGAGACAGTTCTTC	CASGPLGVSGRQFF
TRBV5-5	13	-	TRBJ2-7	-	TGTGCCAGCAGTTTCCGGGACACCTACGAGCAGTACTTC	CASSFRDTYEQYF
TRBV30	15	-	TRBJ1-5	-	TGTGCCTGGAGTGCAGGACAGTATAGCAATCAGCCCCAGCATTTT	CAWSAGQYSNQPQHF
TRBV11-3	13	-	TRBJ1-1	-	TGTGCCAGCAGCAACCGGCGGGGCACTGAAGCTTTCTTT	CASSNRRGTEAFF
TRBV11-2	15	-	TRBJ1-2	-	TGTGCCAGCAGCTTAGGGGCGGATTCGGGCTATGGCTACACCTTC	CASSLGADSGYGYTF
TRBV7-2	15	-	TRBJ1-1	-	TGTGCCAGCAGCTTAGAGGGGCGGATGAACACTGAAGCTTTCTTT	CASSLEGRMNTEAFF
TRBV9	12	-	TRBJ1-2	-	TGTGCCAGCAGCCCCAGCTCCTATGGCTACACCTTC	CASSPSSYGYTF
TRBV5-1	14	TRBD1	TRBJ2-7	-	TGCGCCAGCAGACCTCGGACAGGGAACTACGAGCAGTACTTC	CASRPRTGNYEQYF
TRBV29-1	14	-	TRBJ1-1	-	TGCAGCGTTGTTCTCCGAACGAGGAACACTGAAGCTTTCTTT	CSVVLRTRNTEAFF
TRBV5-1	14	-	TRBJ1-2	-	TGCGCCAGCAGCTTGGTGGCGGATGGCGCTGGCTACACCTTC	CASSLVADGAGYTF
TRBV7-6	14	-	TRBJ2-2	-	TGTGCCAGCAGCTTAGAGTGGGGCACCGGGGAGCTGTTTTTT	CASSLEWGTGELFF
TRBV6-1	13	-	TRBJ1-1	-	TGTGCCAGCAGAGTGAGGGGGAACACTGAAGCTTTCTTT	CASRVRGNTEAFF
TRBV6-6	15	-	TRBJ2-7	-	TGTGCCAGCAGTTACAGGGGGAGAATGCCCTTCGAGCAGTACTTC	CASSYRGRMPFEQYF
TRBV5-4	14	-	TRBJ1-1	-	TGTGCCAGCAGCTTGGGGGGACTGAACACTGAAGCTTTCTTT	CASSLGGLNTEAFF
TRBV27	15	TRBD2	TRBJ2-7	-	TGTGCCAGCAGCCCACTAGCGGGAGTCTCCTACGAGCAGTACTTC	CASSPLAGVSYEQYF
TRBV11-1	18	-	TRBJ2-2	-	TGTGCCAGCAGCTCCGGTCGAAGAGGAAGGGCGAACACCGGGGAGCTGTTTTTT	CASSSGRRGRANTGELFF
TRBV6-5	13	-	TRBJ2-2	-	TGTGCCAGCCGGGCCCCGAGCTCCGGGGAGCTGTTTTTT	CASRAPSSGELFF
TRBV19	17	-	TRBJ2-2	few	TGTGCCAGTAGTATGTCAAACTGGGAGTCGAACACCGGGGAGCTGTTTTTT	CASSMSNWESNTGELFF
TRBV7-2	14	TRBD2	TRBJ2-7	once	TGTGCCAGCAGCTCCGTTGCGGGAGGGGAAGAGCAGTACTTC	CASSSVAGGEEQYF
TRBV19	17	TRBD2	TRBJ2-7	-	TGTGCCAGTAGTATATCTAGCGGGATAGATGTATGGAACGAGCAGTACTTC	CASSISSGIDVWNEQYF
TRBV6-5	12	-	TRBJ1-4	-	TGTGCCAGCAGTTTTACTAATGAAAAACTGTTTTTT	CASSFTNEKLFF
TRBV30	15	-	TRBJ2-7	-	TGTGCCTGGAGTGTAGGGCAGGGTAGCGGCTACGAGCAGTACTTC	CAWSVGQGSGYEQYF
TRBV9	15	-	TRBJ1-3	-	TGTGCCAGCAGCAACCGGGCCTCCTCTGGAAACACCATATATTTT	CASSNRASSGNTIYF
TRBV11-2	13	TRBD2	TRBJ2-7	-	TGTGCCAGCAGCTTACGGGAGGGTTACGAGCAGTACTTC	CASSLREGYEQYF
TRBV9	15	-	TRBJ2-7	-	TGTGCCAGCAGCGTGTCTTACGACAGGTCCTACGAGCAGTACTTC	CASSVSYDRSYEQYF
TRBV30	14	-	TRBJ2-7	-	TGTGCCTGGACTCTGGGGGTTCACTCCTACGAGCAGTACTTC	CAWTLGVHSYEQYF
TRBV27	14	-	TRBJ2-7	-	TGTGCCAGCAGCACCACCGGGCCCTACTACGAGCAGTACTTC	CASSTTGPYYEQYF
TRBV7-6	14	-	TRBJ2-7	-	TGTGCCAGCAGCTTAGTGGACTCGACCTACGAGCAGTACTTC	CASSLVDSTYEQYF
TRBV19	13	-	TRBJ2-7	-	TGTGCCAGTAGTATCCCAGGATCCTACGAGCAGTACTTC	CASSIPGSYEQYF
TRBV7-9	17	-	TRBJ1-3	-	TGTGCCAGCAGCTTACCCATTTTACCCCAACTAGGAAACACCATATATTTT	CASSLPILPQLGNTIYF
TRBV4-3	15	-	TRBJ2-7	-	TGCGCCAGCAGCCAAGATGCGGGACTCCCCTACGAGCAGTACTTC	CASSQDAGLPYEQYF
TRBV4-3	15	TRBD1	TRBJ2-7	-	TGCGCCAGCAGCCACCGCAGGGGGCGCGAATACGAGCAGTACTTC	CASSHRRGREYEQYF
TRBV6-5	14	-	TRBJ2-5	-	TGTGCCAGCAGTTACTCAAGACAGCAAGAGACCCAGTACTTC	CASSYSRQQETQYF
TRBV2	17	TRBD1	TRBJ1-4	-	TGTGCCAGCAGGAGACAGGGCATGGGCAAGGATAATGAAAAACTGTTTTTT	CASRRQGMGKDNEKLFF
TRBV4-3	17	TRBD2	TRBJ2-1	few	TGCGCCAGCAGCCAAGATGGGACTAGTAGTTCCTACAATGAGCAGTTCTTC	CASSQDGTSSSYNEQFF
TRBV18	15	TRBD2	TRBJ2-7	-	TGTGCCAGCTCACCCTCGGCTAGCGGAACCTACGAGCAGTACTTC	CASSPSASGTYEQYF
TRBV7-9	17	-	TRBJ1-2	-	TGTGCCAGCAGCTCAAACGGACCGAGGAGCTTTGATTATGGCTACACCTTC	CASSSNGPRSFDYGYTF
TRBV29-1	14	TRBD2	TRBJ2-3	once	TGCAGCGCCGAGCGTAGCGGGAGCGCAGATACGCAGTATTTT	CSAERSGSADTQYF
TRBV2	12	-	TRBJ2-1	-	TGTGCCAGCAGTGTCTCTAGGAAGGGGCAGTTCTTC	CASSVSRKGQFF
TRBV29-1	13	-	TRBJ2-1	-	TGCAGCGTTGACAGGGCGGGGTGGAATGAGCAGTTCTTC	CSVDRAGWNEQFF
TRBV27	15	TRBD2	TRBJ2-3	-	TGTGCCAGCACCCGGACTAGCGGGGGTACAGATACGCAGTATTTT	CASTRTSGGTDTQYF